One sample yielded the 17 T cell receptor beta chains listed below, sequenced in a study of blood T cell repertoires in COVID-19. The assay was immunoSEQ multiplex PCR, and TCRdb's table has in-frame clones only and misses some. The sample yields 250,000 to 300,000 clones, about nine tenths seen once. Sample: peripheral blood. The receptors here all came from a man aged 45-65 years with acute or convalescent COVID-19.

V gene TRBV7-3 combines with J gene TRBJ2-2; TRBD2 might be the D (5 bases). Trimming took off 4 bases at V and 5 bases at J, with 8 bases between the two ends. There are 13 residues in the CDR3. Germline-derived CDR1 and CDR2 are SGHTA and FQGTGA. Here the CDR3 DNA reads TGTGCCAGCAGCTCGGGGTCTACCGGGGAGCTGTTTTTT. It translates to CASSSGSTGELFF.

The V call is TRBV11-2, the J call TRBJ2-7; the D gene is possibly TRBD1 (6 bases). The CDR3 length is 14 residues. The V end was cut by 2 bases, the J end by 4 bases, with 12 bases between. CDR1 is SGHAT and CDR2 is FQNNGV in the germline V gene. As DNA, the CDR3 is TGTGCCAGCAGCTTAACAGGGTGGGGATACGAGCAGTACTTC. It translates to CASSLTGWGYEQYF.

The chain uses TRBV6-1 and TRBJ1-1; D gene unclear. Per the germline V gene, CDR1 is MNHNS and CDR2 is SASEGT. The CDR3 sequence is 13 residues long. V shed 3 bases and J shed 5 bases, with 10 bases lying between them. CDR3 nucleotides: TGTGCCAGCAGTGAGTTTAGCCGAACTGAAGCTTTCTTT. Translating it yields CASSEFSRTEAFF.

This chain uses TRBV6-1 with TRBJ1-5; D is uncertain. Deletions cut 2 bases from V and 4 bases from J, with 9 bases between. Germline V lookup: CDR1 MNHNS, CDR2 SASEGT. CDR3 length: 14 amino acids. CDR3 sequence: CASSETPENQPQHF. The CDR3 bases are TGTGCCAGCAGTGAAACGCCGGAGAATCAGCCCCAGCATTTT.

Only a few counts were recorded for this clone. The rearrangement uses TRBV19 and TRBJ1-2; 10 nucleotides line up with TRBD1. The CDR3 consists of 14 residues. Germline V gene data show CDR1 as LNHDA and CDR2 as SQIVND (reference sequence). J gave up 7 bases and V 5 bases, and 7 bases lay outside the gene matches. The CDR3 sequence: CASSPRGQGFGYTF. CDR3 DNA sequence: TGTGCCAGTAGTCCCAGGGGACAGGGGTTTGGCTACACCTTC.

The CDR3, as DNA: TGTGCCAGCAGCTTATCCGGGACAGCCTTACCTAACTATGGCTACACCTTC. The encoded protein is CASSLSGTALPNYGYTF. This chain connects TRBV7-8 to TRBJ1-2, with 7 bases that match TRBD1. Per germline, CDR1 SGHVS and CDR2 FQNEAQ. The CDR3 is 17 residues long. The V and J ends lost 2 bases and 0 bases, in that order; junction bases with no gene match: 9.

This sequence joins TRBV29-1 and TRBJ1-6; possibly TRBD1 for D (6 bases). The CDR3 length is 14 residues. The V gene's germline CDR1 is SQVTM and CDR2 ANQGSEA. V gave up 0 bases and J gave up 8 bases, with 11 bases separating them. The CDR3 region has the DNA TGCAGCGTTGAAGAAGGCCCAGGGGATTCACCCCTCCACTTT. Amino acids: CSVEEGPGDSPLHF.

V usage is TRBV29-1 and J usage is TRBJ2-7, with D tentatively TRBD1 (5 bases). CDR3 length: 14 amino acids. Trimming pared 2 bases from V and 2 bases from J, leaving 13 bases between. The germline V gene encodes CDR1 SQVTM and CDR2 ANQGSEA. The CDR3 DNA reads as TGCAGCGTTGAATTGGCCGCAGGGACCTACGAGCAGTACTTC. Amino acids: CSVELAAGTYEQYF.

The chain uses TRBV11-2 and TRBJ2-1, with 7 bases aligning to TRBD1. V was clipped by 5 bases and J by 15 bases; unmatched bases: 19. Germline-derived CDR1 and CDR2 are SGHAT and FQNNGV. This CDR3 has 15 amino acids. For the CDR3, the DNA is TGTGCCAGCAGCCCCAGAGGGGTTGACAGGGCGAAGGCGTTCTTC. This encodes CASSPRGVDRAKAFF.

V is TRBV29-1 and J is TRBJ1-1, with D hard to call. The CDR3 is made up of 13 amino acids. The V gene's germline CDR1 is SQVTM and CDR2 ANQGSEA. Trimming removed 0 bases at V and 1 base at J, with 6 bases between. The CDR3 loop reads CSVEDRGNTEAFF. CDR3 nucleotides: TGCAGCGTTGAAGATCGGGGGAACACTGAAGCTTTCTTT.

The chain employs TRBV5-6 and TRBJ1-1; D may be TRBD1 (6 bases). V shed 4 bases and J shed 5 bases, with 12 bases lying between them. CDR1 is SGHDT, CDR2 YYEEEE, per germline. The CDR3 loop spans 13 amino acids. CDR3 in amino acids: CASSATGRTEAFF. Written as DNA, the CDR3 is TGTGCCAGCAGCGCTACAGGGCGGACTGAAGCTTTCTTT.

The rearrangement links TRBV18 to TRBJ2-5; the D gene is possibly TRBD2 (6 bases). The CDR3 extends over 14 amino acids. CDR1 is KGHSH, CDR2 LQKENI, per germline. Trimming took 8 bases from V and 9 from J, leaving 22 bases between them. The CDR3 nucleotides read TGTGCCAGCGCTCCCCCGACGGGGACTTGGGCCCAGTACTTC. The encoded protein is CASAPPTGTWAQYF.

The DNA of the CDR3 is TGTGCCAGCAGCTTAGTAGGGACAGACCTAACCTACGAGCAGTACTTC. This gives the protein CASSLVGTDLTYEQYF. The V and J genes are TRBV7-2 and TRBJ2-7, with 7 bases lining up with TRBD1. The junction had 8 bases not matched to a gene; V was cut back by 1 base and J by 2 bases. The CDR3 has 16 amino acids. Germline loops: CDR1 SGHTA, CDR2 FQGNSA.

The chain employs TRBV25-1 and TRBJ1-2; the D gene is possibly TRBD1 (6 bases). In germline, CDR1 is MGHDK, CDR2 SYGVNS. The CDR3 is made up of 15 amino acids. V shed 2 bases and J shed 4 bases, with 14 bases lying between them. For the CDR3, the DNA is TGTGCCAGCAGTGAACCGAGGCAGGGGAGCTATGGCTACACCTTC. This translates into CASSEPRQGSYGYTF.

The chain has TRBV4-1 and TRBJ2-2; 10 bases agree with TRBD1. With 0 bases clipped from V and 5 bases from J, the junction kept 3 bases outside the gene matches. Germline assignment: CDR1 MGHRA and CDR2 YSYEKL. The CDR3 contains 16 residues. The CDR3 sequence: CASSQETGGYTGELFF. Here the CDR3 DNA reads TGCGCCAGCAGCCAAGAGACAGGGGGCTATACCGGGGAGCTGTTTTTT.

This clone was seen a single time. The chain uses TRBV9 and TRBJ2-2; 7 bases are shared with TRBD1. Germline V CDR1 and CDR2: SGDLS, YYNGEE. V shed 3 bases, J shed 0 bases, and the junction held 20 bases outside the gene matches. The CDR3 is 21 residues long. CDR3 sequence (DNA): TGTGCCAGCAGCGCCAGAAGGGACAGAATCCTGAGTGCTGCGAACACCGGGGAGCTGTTTTTT. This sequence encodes CASSARRDRILSAANTGELFF.

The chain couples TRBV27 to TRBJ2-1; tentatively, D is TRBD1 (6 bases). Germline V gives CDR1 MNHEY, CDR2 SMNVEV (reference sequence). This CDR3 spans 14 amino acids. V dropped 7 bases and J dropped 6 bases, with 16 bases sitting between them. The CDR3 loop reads CASNFNGQFNEQFF. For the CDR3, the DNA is TGTGCCAGCAATTTTAATGGACAGTTCAATGAGCAGTTCTTC.